The clone carrying this T cell receptor (beta chain) has ten or more counts. The germline gives CDR1 SGHRS, CDR2 YFSETQ. V shed 3 bases, J shed 1 base, and the junction held 3 bases outside the gene matches. The CDR3 consists of 14 residues. The sample is drawn from a study of regulatory T cells in long-lasting Graves disease. For TCR beta, libraries came from iRepertoire HTBI primers and Arm-PCR of CDR3 regions. Under the authors' procedure: Identification yielded 55 to 75 TRBV and roughly 14 TRBJ segments across samples. MiXCR, applied by TCRdb to the multiplex PCR reads, yields one record per CDR3 protein. TCRdb's processing, not the authors', yielded these V and J calls. The table has roughly 360,000 distinct CDR3 sequences, approximately 23% seen once. The time point denotes: persistent/refractory GD, antithyroid drugs over 5 years with positive TRAb. PBMCs provided the RNA from which the TCR library was made.

Sequenced material: peripheral blood mononuclear cells (PBMCs), taken when the disease was refractory, from a patient treated with antithyroid drugs. This TCR was sampled from a woman in her 40s with Graves disease. This sequence joins TRBV5-1 and TRBJ2-7, with TRBD2 matching 8 bases. Written as DNA, the CDR3 is TGCGCCAGCAGCTGGATAGCGGGATCCTACGAGCAGTACTTC. Protein: CASSWIAGSYEQYF.